This T cell receptor (beta chain) was documented in a study of siplizumab effects on memory and regulatory T cells. General study points: Naive T cells looked more diverse than memory cells and looked like major alloresponse contributors. The authors mapped only a minor fraction of alloreactive clones to unstimulated subsets.

The V gene lost 0 bases and the J gene lost 8 bases, with 8 bases spanning the gap. This CDR3 comprises 13 residues. Germline V gene data show CDR1 as SGHRS and CDR2 as YFSETQ. This table comes from immunoSEQ multiplex PCR, and its TCRdb copy is limited to in-frame clones, with some not included. The data show roughly 100,000 clones, over 90% seen once. Of note for this clone: Its antigen is not identified.

The chain has TRBV5-1 and TRBJ1-4; the D is unclear. The sample comprised Tregs sorted from blood. This TCR came from a human donor in good health. CDR3 bases: TGCGCCAGCAGCTTGGGACCTGGGGAAAAACTGTTTTTT. The encoded protein is CASSLGPGEKLFF. Full variable domain (remainder filled in from reference TRBV5-1 and TRBJ1-4): KAGVTQTPRYLIKTRGQQVTLSCSPISGHRSVSWYQQTPGQGLQFLFEYFSETQRNKGNFPGRFSGRQFSNSRSEMNVSTLELGDSALYLCASSLGPGEKLFFGSGTQLSVL.